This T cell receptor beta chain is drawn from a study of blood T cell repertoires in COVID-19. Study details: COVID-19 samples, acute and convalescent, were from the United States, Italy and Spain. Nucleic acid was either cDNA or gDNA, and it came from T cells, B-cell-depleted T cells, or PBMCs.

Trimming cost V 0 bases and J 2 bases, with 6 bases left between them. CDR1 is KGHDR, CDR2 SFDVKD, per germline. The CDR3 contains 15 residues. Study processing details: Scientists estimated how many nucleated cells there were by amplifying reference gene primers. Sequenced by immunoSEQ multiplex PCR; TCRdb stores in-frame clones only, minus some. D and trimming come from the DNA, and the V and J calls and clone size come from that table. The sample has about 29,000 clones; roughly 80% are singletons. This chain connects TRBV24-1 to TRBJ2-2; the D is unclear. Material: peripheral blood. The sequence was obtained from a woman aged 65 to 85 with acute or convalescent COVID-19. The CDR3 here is CATSDLTGNTGELFF. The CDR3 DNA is TGTGCCACCAGTGATTTGACGGGTAACACCGGGGAGCTGTTTTTT.